This T cell receptor beta chain was sequenced in a study of blood T cell repertoires in COVID-19. Background on the study: The study drew acute and convalescent COVID-19 samples from the United States, Italy and Spain.

Participants reported their clinical history, and cohort assignment relied on those reports. Two consecutive negative NP/OP PCR tests, clearance, or resolved symptoms defined Cohort 3 recovery. This clone has only one observation. In the original analysis: Amplifying reference gene primers gave estimates of nucleated cell counts. Sequencing used immunoSEQ multiplex PCR; TCRdb keeps in-frame clones, though not all of them. The DNA gave D and trimming, while V, J and clone size come from that table. The sample has 250,000 to 300,000 clones, 86% seen once. Germline lookup yields CDR1 MDHEN and CDR2 SYDVKM. The CDR3 length is 12 residues. Trimming pared 3 bases from V and 9 bases from J, leaving 11 bases between.

The sequence came from a man younger than 35 who had recovered from COVID-19. The sample comprised PBMCs or T cells enriched from blood (not recorded which). The gene calls are TRBV28 and TRBJ1-2, with D possibly being TRBD1 (5 bases). CDR3: CASSLGRHSYTF. The CDR3 coding sequence is TGTGCCAGCAGTTTGGGGCGACATAGCTACACCTTC.